These 17 T cell receptor beta chains were sequenced from one sample in a study of blood T cell repertoires in COVID-19. The data were produced by immunoSEQ multiplex PCR, yet TCRdb's version contains in-frame clones alone and is incomplete. Among about 210,000 clones listed, roughly 94% were seen once. The sequencing sample was made of peripheral blood. These receptors were collected from a man aged 30 to 39 with acute or convalescent COVID-19.

This chain uses TRBV19 with TRBJ2-7; the match to TRBD1 covers 8 bases. The CDR3 totals 15 residues. Per the germline V gene, CDR1 is LNHDA and CDR2 is SQIVND (reference sequence). J was trimmed by 0 bases and V by 2 bases; bases with no gene match: 3. CDR3 protein: CASSIQGAGSYEQYF. The DNA of the CDR3 is TGTGCCAGTAGTATACAGGGGGCTGGCTCCTACGAGCAGTACTTC.

V and J are TRBV18 and TRBJ2-1, with TRBD2 matching 12 bases. CDR3 size: 16 residues. The germline V gene encodes CDR1 KGHSH and CDR2 LQKENI. The junction had 2 bases not matched to a gene; V was cut back by 0 bases and J by 5 bases. The CDR3 DNA reads TGTGCCAGCTCACCACCGGGACTAGCGGGTAACAATGAGCAGTTCTTC. This codes for CASSPPGLAGNNEQFF.

V and J are TRBV19 and TRBJ2-3; 9 nucleotides agree with TRBD1. CDR1 is LNHDA, CDR2 SQIVND, per germline (reference sequence). Germline trimming cut 3 bases from V and 6 bases from J; bases unmatched to any gene: 4. The CDR3 loop spans 14 amino acids. This CDR3 reads CASSIWTGVDTQYF. The CDR3 nucleotides read TGTGCCAGTAGTATCTGGACAGGGGTGGATACGCAGTATTTT.

This clone was counted only a few times. The chain combines TRBV6-7 with TRBJ1-6, with 11 nucleotides matching TRBD1. TRBV6-7 is marked as an open reading frame, function uncertain. This CDR3 is built from 18 residues. V trimming: 2 bases; J trimming: 9 bases; junction bases outside the gene matches: 12. CDR3 sequence (DNA): TGTGCCAGCAGTTACCCTTCCGGGACAGGGGGACGAGGTTCACCCCTCCACTTT. This gives the protein CASSYPSGTGGRGSPLHF.

This clone was counted between two and nine times. The gene calls are TRBV19 and TRBJ1-3, with D possibly TRBD1 on 6 matching bases. V was shortened by 1 base and J by 7 bases, with 8 bases between the two germline ends. The V gene's germline CDR1 is LNHDA and CDR2 SQIVND (reference sequence). CDR3 size: 13 residues. This CDR3 reads CASSIARGNTIYF. CDR3 DNA: TGTGCCAGTAGTATAGCCAGGGGCAACACCATATATTTT.

The rearrangement links TRBV28 to TRBJ2-7; tentatively, D is TRBD1 (5 bases). CDR3 size: 15 residues. Looked up from germline, CDR1 is MDHEN and CDR2 is SYDVKM. V was pared by 4 bases and J by 6 bases, with 19 bases between. The CDR3 DNA sequence: TGTGCCAGCAGTTCCTCTGCCGCAGGGAATAGCGAGCAGTACTTC. Its translation: CASSSSAAGNSEQYF.

This rearrangement joins TRBV5-1 to TRBJ2-5; no definite D call. V lost 7 bases and J lost 3, with 10 bases in between. The CDR3 contains 12 residues. Germline CDR1 SGHRS, CDR2 YFSETQ. The CDR3 DNA is TGCGCCAGCCATCTAGGCAAAGAGACCCAGTACTTC. Encoded protein: CASHLGKETQYF.

The genes are TRBV19 and TRBJ2-7; D gene uncertain. Per the germline V gene, CDR1 is LNHDA and CDR2 is SQIVND (reference sequence). The CDR3 runs to 14 residues. The germline V and J ends were trimmed by 1 base and 1 base, with 8 bases remaining between them. CDR3 DNA sequence: TGTGCCAGTAGTATAGGGCCCGATTCCTACGAGCAGTACTTC. This gives the protein CASSIGPDSYEQYF.

The V gene is TRBV6-5, the J gene TRBJ2-7; D perhaps matches TRBD1 (6 bases). The germline V gene has CDR1 MNHEY and CDR2 SVGAGI. This CDR3 has 15 residues. Trimming stripped 6 bases from V and 4 bases from J, with 19 bases between. Here the CDR3 reads CASSRTRQELYEQYF. The CDR3 region has the DNA TGTGCCAGCAGCCGAACACGACAGGAGTTATACGAGCAGTACTTC.

This clone was found a few times. The chain carries TRBV30 and TRBJ2-1; a possible D gene is TRBD1 (6 bases). Trimming pared 4 bases from V and 12 bases from J, leaving 19 bases between. Germline V gives CDR1 GTSNPN, CDR2 SVGIG (reference sequence). The CDR3 is 13 amino acids. For the CDR3, the DNA is TGTGCCTGGACAGGGGCGCCGAAAGGGGGGCAGTTCTTC. Protein: CAWTGAPKGGQFF.

This clone has more than one count but fewer than ten. This chain links TRBV10-3 with TRBJ2-1, with a possible D match to TRBD1 (5 bases). Looked up from germline, CDR1 is ENHRY and CDR2 is SYGVKD. This CDR3 is 14 amino acids long. The germline V and J ends were trimmed by 4 bases and 4 bases, with 11 bases remaining between them. The CDR3 coding sequence is TGTGCCATCAGTGCCGCAAGGGGTTACAATGAGCAGTTCTTC. Its protein is CAISAARGYNEQFF.

There are a few counts of this clone. The chain uses TRBV5-1 and TRBJ2-1, with D hard to call. The CDR3 covers 12 residues. CDR1 and CDR2 from the germline V gene are SGHRS and YFSETQ. Trimming stripped 6 bases from V and 6 bases from J, with 10 bases between. The CDR3 protein is CASTLSSNEQFF. CDR3 DNA sequence: TGCGCCAGCACGCTTTCTAGCAATGAGCAGTTCTTC.

This chain uses TRBV6-5 with TRBJ2-7, with 10 bases matching TRBD2. CDR1 and CDR2 from the germline V gene are MNHEY and SVGAGI. The CDR3 has 16 amino acids. V gave up 0 bases and J gave up 7 bases; unmatched junction bases: 9. In DNA form, the CDR3 reads TGTGCCAGCAGTTACTCGTCGAGCGGGAGGGGCACTGAGCAGTACTTC. Translated, it gives CASSYSSSGRGTEQYF.

V gene TRBV11-2 combines with J gene TRBJ2-7, with TRBD1 matching 7 bases. Germline V gene sequence: CDR1 SGHAT, CDR2 FQNNGV. The CDR3 length is 15 residues. J was trimmed by 2 bases and V by 3 bases; bases with no gene match: 7. CDR3 amino acids: CASSFESGTAYEQYF. In DNA form, the CDR3 reads TGTGCCAGCAGCTTTGAGTCAGGGACAGCCTACGAGCAGTACTTC.

The chain is built from TRBV10-2 and TRBJ2-3; the match to TRBD2 covers 15 bases. The CDR3 consists of 15 residues. The J segment lost 5 bases and the V segment lost 11 bases, leaving 8 bases of the junction unmatched. CDR1 is WSHSY, CDR2 SAAADI, per germline. The CDR3 DNA sequence: TGCGCCGGCGGGACTAGCGGGGGGACGATAGATACGCAGTATTTT. It encodes CAGGTSGGTIDTQYF.

The chain combines TRBV5-1 with TRBJ2-1, with TRBD2 matching over 13 bases. With V trimmed by 3 bases and J by 10 bases, 4 bases remained unmatched. CDR1 SGHRS and CDR2 YFSETQ come from the germline V gene. The length of the CDR3 is 14 residues. DNA for the CDR3: TGCGCCAGCAGCTGGACTAGCGGGAGTCGAGAGCAGTTCTTC. It specifies CASSWTSGSREQFF.

The chain recombines TRBV7-2 with TRBJ2-5; TRBD2 matches 8 bases. With 0 bases clipped from V and 7 bases from J, the junction kept 4 bases outside the gene matches. The CDR3 has 14 residues. Germline V gives CDR1 SGHTA, CDR2 FQGNSA. This CDR3 reads CASSLAGLARTQYF. The CDR3 region has the DNA TGTGCCAGCAGCTTAGCTGGACTAGCACGGACCCAGTACTTC.